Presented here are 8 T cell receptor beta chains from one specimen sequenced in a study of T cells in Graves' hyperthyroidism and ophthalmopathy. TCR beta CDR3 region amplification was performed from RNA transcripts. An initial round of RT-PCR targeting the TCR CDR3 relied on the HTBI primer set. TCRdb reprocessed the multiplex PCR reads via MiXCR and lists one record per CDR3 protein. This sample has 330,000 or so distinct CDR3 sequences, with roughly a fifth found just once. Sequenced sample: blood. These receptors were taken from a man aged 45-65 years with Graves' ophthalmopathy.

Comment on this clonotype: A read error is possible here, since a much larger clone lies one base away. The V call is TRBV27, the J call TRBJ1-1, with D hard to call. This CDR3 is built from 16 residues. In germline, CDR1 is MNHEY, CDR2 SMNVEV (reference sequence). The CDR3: CAGSPHGSARNTEAFF. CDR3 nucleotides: TGTGCCGGCAGTCCCCACGGGTCTGCCAGGAACACTGAAGCTTTCTTT.

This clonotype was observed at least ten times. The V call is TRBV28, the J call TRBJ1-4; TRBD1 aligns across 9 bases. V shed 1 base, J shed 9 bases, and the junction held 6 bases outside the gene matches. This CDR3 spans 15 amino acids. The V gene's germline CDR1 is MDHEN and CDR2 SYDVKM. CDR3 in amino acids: CASSLSTGGLKKLFF. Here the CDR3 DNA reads TGTGCCAGCAGTTTATCTACAGGGGGCCTTAAAAAACTGTTTTTT.

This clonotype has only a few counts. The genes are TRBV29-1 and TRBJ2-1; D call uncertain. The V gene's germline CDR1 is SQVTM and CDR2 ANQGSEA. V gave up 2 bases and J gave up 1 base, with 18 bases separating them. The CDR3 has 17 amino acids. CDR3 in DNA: TGCAGCGTTGAATTGCGTATTCCACTCCTATCCTACAATGAGCAGTTCTTC. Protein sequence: CSVELRIPLLSYNEQFF.

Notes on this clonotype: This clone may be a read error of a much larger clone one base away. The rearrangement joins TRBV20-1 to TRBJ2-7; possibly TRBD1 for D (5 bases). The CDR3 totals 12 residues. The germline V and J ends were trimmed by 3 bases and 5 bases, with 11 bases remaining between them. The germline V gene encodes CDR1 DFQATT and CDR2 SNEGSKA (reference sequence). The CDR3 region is CSARTEVDEQYF. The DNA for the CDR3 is TGCAGTGCTAGGACAGAGGTAGACGAGCAGTACTTC.

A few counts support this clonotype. CDR3 nucleotide sequence: TGTGCCAGCCTACGGGACAGGGGGCCGCACACCGGGGAGCTGTTTTTT. Amino acid sequence: CASLRDRGPHTGELFF. The chain carries TRBV6-2 or TRBV6-3 and TRBJ2-2; 12 positions match TRBD1. CDR3 length: 16 residues. V lost 8 bases to trimming and J lost 3 bases; unmatched junction nucleotides: 7. Germline loops: CDR1 MNHEY, CDR2 SVGEGT.

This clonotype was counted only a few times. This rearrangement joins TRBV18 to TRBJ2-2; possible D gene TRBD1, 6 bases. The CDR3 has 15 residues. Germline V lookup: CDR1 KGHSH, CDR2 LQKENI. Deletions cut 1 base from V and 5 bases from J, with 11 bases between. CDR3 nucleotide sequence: TGTGCCAGCTCACCACGGGGGACACTTACCGGGGAGCTGTTTTTT. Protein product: CASSPRGTLTGELFF.

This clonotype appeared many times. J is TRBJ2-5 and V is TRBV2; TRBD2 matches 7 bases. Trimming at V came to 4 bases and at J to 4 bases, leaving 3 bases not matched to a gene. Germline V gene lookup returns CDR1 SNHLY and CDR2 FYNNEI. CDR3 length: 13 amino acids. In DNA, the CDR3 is TGTGCCAGCAGTGTGCGGGAGCTAGAGACCCAGTACTTC. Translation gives CASSVRELETQYF.

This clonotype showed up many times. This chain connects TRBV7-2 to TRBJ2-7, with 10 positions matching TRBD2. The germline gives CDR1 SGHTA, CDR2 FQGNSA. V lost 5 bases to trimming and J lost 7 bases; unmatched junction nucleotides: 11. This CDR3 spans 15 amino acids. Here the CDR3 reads CASSPFSGRRLEQYF. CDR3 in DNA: TGTGCCAGCAGCCCTTTTAGCGGGAGGAGGTTGGAGCAGTACTTC.